This T cell receptor (beta chain) was profiled in a study of cytomegalovirus exposure and HLA in healthy donors. CDR1 MGHDK and CDR2 SYGVNS come from the germline V gene. Trimming took off 3 bases at V and 0 bases at J, with 6 bases between the two ends. The CDR3 is 15 amino acids. PCR used 60 Vbeta primers and 13 Jbeta primers. Using immunoSEQ multiplex PCR, the repertoire was profiled, and TCRdb retains in-frame clones only, with some absent. The sample holds approximately 92,000 clones, around 81% seen once. This clonotype was obtained from a woman between 65 and 79 years old in good health and CMV-seropositive. The specimen was PBMCs. This chain connects TRBV25-1 to TRBJ2-6; the D is unclear. The CDR3 is CASSDHSSGANVLTF. The CDR3 DNA reads as TGTGCCAGCAGTGACCACAGCTCTGGGGCCAACGTCCTGACTTTC.